A selection of T cell receptor beta chains follows, all from one sample in a study of cytomegalovirus exposure and HLA in healthy donors. Generated by immunoSEQ multiplex PCR, the TCRdb table keeps only in-frame clones and is missing some. The sample has tens of thousands of clones; 70% to 90% are singletons. Source material: PBMCs. These receptors were taken from a woman aged 18-30 years in good health and CMV-seropositive. CDR3s include the opening cysteine and the closing phenylalanine or tryptophan. D genes are given only for firm matches. A row's size may be missing; if present it is once, few, many or a size class.

clone_size	v_call	j_call	d_call	cdr3_aa	cdr3_nt
.	TRBV5-5	TRBJ1-2	.	CASSTPQGRADNYGYTF	TGTGCCAGCAGTACCCCTCAGGGCAGAGCCGATAACTATGGCTACACCTTC
.	TRBV11-2	TRBJ2-2	TRBD2	CASSLHAGERTGELFF	TGTGCCAGCAGCTTACACGCGGGAGAGAGAACCGGGGAGCTGTTTTTT
.	TRBV5-6	TRBJ2-1	TRBD2	CASSLEGGREYNEQFF	TGTGCCAGCAGCTTGGAGGGCGGGAGAGAGTACAATGAGCAGTTCTTC
.	TRBV10-3	TRBJ1-5	.	CAIRAQSNQPQHF	TGTGCCATCAGGGCACAGAGCAATCAGCCCCAGCATTTT
.	TRBV6-1	TRBJ2-5	.	CASSEAEGASETQYF	TGTGCCAGCAGTGAAGCGGAGGGGGCTTCAGAGACCCAGTACTTC
.	TRBV2	TRBJ2-7	TRBD1	CASSEVEGPGGFYEQYF	TGTGCCAGCAGTGAAGTTGAAGGGCCAGGGGGCTTCTACGAGCAGTACTTC
.	TRBV4-1	TRBJ2-1	TRBD2	CASSPGLAGGIYNEQFF	TGCGCCAGCAGTCCCGGACTAGCGGGAGGGATATACAATGAGCAGTTCTTC
few	TRBV6-4	TRBJ2-3	TRBD2	CASSDSSGGADTQYF	TGTGCCAGCAGTGACTCGAGCGGGGGGGCAGATACGCAGTATTTT
.	TRBV5-4	TRBJ2-1	TRBD2	CASSLKRTSGGNEQFF	TGTGCCAGCAGCTTGAAGCGGACTAGCGGGGGCAATGAGCAGTTCTTC
.	TRBV14	TRBJ2-7	.	CASSQTRTRQYF	TGTGCCAGCAGCCAAACTCGGACTCGGCAGTACTTC
.	TRBV6-1	TRBJ1-2	TRBD1	CASKGTDINYGYTF	TGTGCCAGCAAAGGGACAGACATTAACTATGGCTACACCTTC
.	TRBV28	TRBJ1-2	.	CASSPRQGIANYGYTF	TGTGCCAGCAGTCCCCGGCAGGGGATAGCTAACTATGGCTACACCTTC
.	TRBV7-3	TRBJ2-7	.	CASSLFEQGLIYEQYF	TGTGCCAGCAGCTTATTTGAGCAGGGCCTAATTTACGAGCAGTACTTC
.	TRBV10-3	TRBJ2-7	.	CATSTDTSVTYEQYF	TGTGCCACCTCGACAGATACATCCGTTACCTACGAGCAGTACTTC
.	TRBV19	TRBJ2-2	.	CASSKGKETGNTGELFF	TGTGCCAGTAGTAAGGGGAAAGAGACAGGAAACACCGGGGAGCTGTTTTTT
.	TRBV4-2	TRBJ1-4	.	CASSQDFSTGVEKLFF	TGTGCCAGCAGCCAAGATTTTAGCACAGGAGTTGAAAAACTGTTTTTT
.	TRBV7-9	TRBJ1-3	.	CASSFRGLYGNTIYF	TGTGCCAGCAGCTTTCGGGGTTTATATGGAAACACCATATATTTT
.	TRBV9	TRBJ2-7	TRBD1	CARNRDRVGYEQYF	TGTGCCAGGAACCGGGACAGGGTTGGTTACGAGCAGTACTTC
.	TRBV28	TRBJ1-5	.	CASSEIYSNQPQHF	TGTGCCAGCAGCGAGATTTATAGCAATCAGCCCCAGCATTTT
.	TRBV28	TRBJ2-3	TRBD2	CASSSPSGRTDTQYF	TGTGCCAGCAGTTCTCCTAGCGGTCGCACAGATACGCAGTATTTT
once	TRBV7-7	TRBJ2-7	TRBD2	CASSPHSGGASYEQYF	TGTGCTAGCAGCCCCCATAGCGGGGGGGCTTCATACGAGCAGTACTTC
.	TRBV7-2	TRBJ2-3	TRBD2	CASSERTSGGAGVTDTQYF	TGTGCCAGCAGCGAGAGGACTAGCGGGGGGGCCGGGGTCACAGATACGCAGTATTTT
.	TRBV2	TRBJ2-1	TRBD2	CASRDPSGSRFEQFF	TGTGCCAGCAGGGATCCTAGCGGGAGTAGGTTTGAGCAGTTCTTC
.	TRBV6-1	TRBJ1-1	TRBD1	CASTTGQGGAEAFF	TGTGCCAGCACCACTGGACAGGGAGGCGCTGAAGCTTTCTTT
once	TRBV6-1	TRBJ1-5	.	CASSVQGSQPQHF	TGTGCCAGCAGTGTTCAGGGGAGTCAGCCCCAGCATTTT
.	TRBV2	TRBJ2-5	.	CASRLERTEETQYF	TGTGCCAGCAGGCTAGAGAGGACAGAAGAGACCCAGTACTTC
.	TRBV10-2	TRBJ2-5	TRBD2	CASTSGRGATQETQYF	TGCGCCAGCACAAGCGGGAGGGGGGCGACGCAAGAGACCCAGTACTTC
few	TRBV7-9	TRBJ2-7	.	CASSWDSGTDYEQYF	TGTGCCAGCAGCTGGGATAGCGGGACAGACTACGAGCAGTACTTC
once	TRBV19	TRBJ1-1	.	CASSTQANTEAFF	TGTGCCAGTAGTACCCAGGCGAACACTGAAGCTTTCTTT
.	TRBV5-1	TRBJ2-3	.	CASSLGLTYRYSSTDTQYF	TGCGCCAGCAGCCTGGGACTCACATATAGGTACTCTAGCACAGATACGCAGTATTTT
once	TRBV27	TRBJ2-3	TRBD2	CASTDLGRGDHTDTQYF	TGTGCCAGCACGGACCTGGGGCGGGGGGACCACACAGATACGCAGTATTTT
.	TRBV7-2	TRBJ2-3	TRBD2	CASSLGPPRGGSTDTQYF	TGTGCCAGCAGCTTAGGGCCCCCGCGGGGGGGTAGCACAGATACGCAGTATTTT
.	TRBV27	TRBJ1-5	.	CASSYLNQPQHF	TGTGCCAGCAGTTATCTCAATCAGCCCCAGCATTTT
.	TRBV28	TRBJ2-3	TRBD1	CASSSTGLTDTQYF	TGTGCCAGCAGTTCGACAGGGCTAACAGATACGCAGTATTTT
.	TRBV28	TRBJ2-1	TRBD1	CASSGDRAHNEQFF	TGTGCCAGCAGTGGCGACAGGGCTCACAATGAGCAGTTCTTC
few	TRBV19	TRBJ1-5	TRBD1	CASSIKGASSQPQHF	TGTGCCAGTAGTATAAAGGGGGCGAGCTCTCAGCCCCAGCATTTT
.	TRBV13	TRBJ2-5	TRBD1	CASSLRGRGRRETQYF	TGTGCCAGCAGCTTAAGAGGCAGGGGGCGAAGAGAGACCCAGTACTTC
.	TRBV7-2	TRBJ1-1	.	CASSLVRGGGEAFF	TGTGCCAGCAGCTTAGTTAGGGGGGGCGGTGAAGCTTTCTTT
.	TRBV15	TRBJ1-4	TRBD1	CATSREGTGTEKLFF	TGTGCCACCAGCAGAGAAGGGACAGGGACAGAAAAACTGTTTTTT
.	TRBV10-1	TRBJ1-6	TRBD1	CASSPGQRNSPLHF	TGCGCCAGCAGCCCGGGACAGCGAAATTCACCCCTCCACTTT
.	TRBV20-1	TRBJ2-1	TRBD1	CSARGTGEQFF	TGCAGTGCTAGGGGGACAGGCGAGCAGTTCTTC
.	TRBV4-1	TRBJ2-1	TRBD2	CASSPPREYNEQFF	TGCGCCAGCAGCCCTCCGCGGGAGTACAATGAGCAGTTCTTC
.	TRBV28	TRBJ2-1	.	CASSPRAVRPDNEQFF	TGTGCCAGCAGTCCCAGAGCGGTACGACCTGACAATGAGCAGTTCTTC
.	TRBV15	TRBJ2-1	TRBD1	CATSRDRTGQRVGLQFF	TGTGCCACCAGCAGAGATCGAACGGGACAGAGGGTAGGATTGCAGTTCTTC
.	TRBV7-2	TRBJ2-2	TRBD2	CASSLVPQTSRHTGELFF	TGTGCCAGCAGCTTAGTCCCCCAGACTAGCAGACACACCGGGGAGCTGTTTTTT
.	TRBV19	TRBJ1-2	TRBD1	CASSDGTGANYGYTF	TGTGCCAGTAGTGATGGGACAGGAGCTAACTATGGCTACACCTTC
.	TRBV29-1	TRBJ2-5	.	CSVEDWGLPQGTQYF	TGCAGCGTTGAAGATTGGGGACTCCCCCAAGGGACCCAGTACTTC
.	TRBV4-1	TRBJ2-5	TRBD2	CASSQELAGGETQYF	TGCGCCAGCAGCCAAGAGCTAGCGGGAGGAGAGACCCAGTACTTC
.	TRBV19	TRBJ2-6	TRBD1	CASGQGGGANVLTF	TGTGCCAGTGGACAGGGTGGCGGGGCCAACGTCCTGACTTTC
once	TRBV28	TRBJ2-7	TRBD1	CASSFSRQGYEQYF	TGTGCCAGCAGTTTTTCCCGACAGGGCTACGAGCAGTACTTC